This section outlines one T cell receptor (beta chain) sequence together with its context. This entry is derived from a study of blood T cell repertoires in COVID-19. Across the whole study: T cells, B-cell-depleted T cells, or PBMCs supplied cDNA or gDNA.

Germline V CDR1 and CDR2: SQVTM, ANQGSEA. Trimming shortened V by 7 bases and J by 0 bases, and 13 bases separated the two germline ends. The CDR3 has 15 amino acids. Shortly before study entry, within 2 weeks, exposed participants had met a COVID-19 case. In the authors' methods: Reference gene primer amplification gave nucleated cell count estimates. The assay was immunoSEQ multiplex PCR, and TCRdb's table has in-frame clones only and misses some. The V and J calls and clone size come from that table; D and trimming were worked out from the DNA. Seen here are around 250,000 clones, roughly 80% observed once, and the top ten hold about 5%.

Sequencing was carried out using PBMCs or T cells enriched from blood (not recorded which). The chain uses TRBV29-1 and TRBJ2-6; perhaps TRBD1 as D (6 bases). This TCR came from a man aged 40-49 years who had been exposed to COVID-19. DNA of the CDR3: TGCAGCGCCTGGGACAAAGCCTCTGGGGCCAACGTCCTGACTTTC. It translates to CSAWDKASGANVLTF.